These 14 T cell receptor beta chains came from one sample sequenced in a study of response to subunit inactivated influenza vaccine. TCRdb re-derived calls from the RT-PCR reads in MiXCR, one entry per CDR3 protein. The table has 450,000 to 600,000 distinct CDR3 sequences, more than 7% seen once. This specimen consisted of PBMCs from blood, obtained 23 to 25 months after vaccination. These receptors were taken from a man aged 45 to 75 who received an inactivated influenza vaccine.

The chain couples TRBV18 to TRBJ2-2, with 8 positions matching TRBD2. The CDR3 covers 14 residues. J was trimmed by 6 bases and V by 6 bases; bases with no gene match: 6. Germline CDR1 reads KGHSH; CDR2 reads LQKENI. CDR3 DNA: TGTGCCAGCTCTCAGCGGGAGACGCCCGGGGAGCTGTTTTTT. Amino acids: CASSQRETPGELFF.

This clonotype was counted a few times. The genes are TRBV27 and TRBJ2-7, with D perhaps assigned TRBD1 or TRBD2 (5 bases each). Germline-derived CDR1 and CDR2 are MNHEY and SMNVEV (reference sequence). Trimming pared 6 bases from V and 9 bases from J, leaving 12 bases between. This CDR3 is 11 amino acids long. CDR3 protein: CASRGLRGQYF. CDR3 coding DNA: TGTGCCAGCAGGGGGCTTCGGGGGCAGTACTTC.

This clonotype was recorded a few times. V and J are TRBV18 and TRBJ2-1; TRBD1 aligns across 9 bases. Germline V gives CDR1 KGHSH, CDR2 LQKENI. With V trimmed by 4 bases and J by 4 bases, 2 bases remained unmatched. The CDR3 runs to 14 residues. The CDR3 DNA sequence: TGTGCCAGCTCACGGACAGGGGTATACAATGAGCAGTTCTTC. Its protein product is CASSRTGVYNEQFF.

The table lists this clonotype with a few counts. The CDR3 DNA sequence: TGTGCCATCAGTGGTGAAAAAAATCAGCCCCAGCATTTT. Translating it yields CAISGEKNQPQHF. The chain joins TRBV10-3 to TRBJ1-5; D remains unclear. The CDR3 has 13 residues. Germline V gives CDR1 ENHRY, CDR2 SYGVKD. V was trimmed by 4 bases and J by 4 bases, leaving 8 bases between them.

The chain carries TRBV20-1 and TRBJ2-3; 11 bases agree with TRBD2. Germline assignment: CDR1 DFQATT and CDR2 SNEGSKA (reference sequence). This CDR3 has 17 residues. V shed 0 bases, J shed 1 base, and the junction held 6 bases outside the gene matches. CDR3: CSAREATSGGRTDTQYF. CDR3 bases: TGCAGTGCTAGAGAAGCTACTAGCGGGGGCCGCACAGATACGCAGTATTTT.

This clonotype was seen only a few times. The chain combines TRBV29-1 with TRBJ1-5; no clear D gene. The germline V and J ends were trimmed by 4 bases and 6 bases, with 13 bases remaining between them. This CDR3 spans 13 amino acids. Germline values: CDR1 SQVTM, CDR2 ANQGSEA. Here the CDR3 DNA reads TGCAGCGTTGCAGACACAAAGAGTCAGCCCCAGCATTTT. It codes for CSVADTKSQPQHF. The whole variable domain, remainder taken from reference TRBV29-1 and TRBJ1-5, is SAVISQKPSRDICQRGTSLTIQCQVDSQVTMMFWYRQQPGQSLTLIATANQGSEATYESGFVIDKFPISRPNLTFSTLTVSNMSPEDSSIYLCSVADTKSQPQHFGDGTRLSIL.

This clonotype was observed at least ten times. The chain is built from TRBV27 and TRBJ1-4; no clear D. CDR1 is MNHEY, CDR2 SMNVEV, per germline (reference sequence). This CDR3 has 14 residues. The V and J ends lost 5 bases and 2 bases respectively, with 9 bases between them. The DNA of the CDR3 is TGTGCCAGCAGTCGTGTGGGGACTAATGAAAAACTGTTTTTT. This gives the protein CASSRVGTNEKLFF. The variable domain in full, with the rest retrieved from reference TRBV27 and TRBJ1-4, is EAQVTQNPRYLITVTGKKLTVTCSQNMNHEYMSWYRQDPGLGLRQIYYSMNVEVTDKGDVPEGYKVSRKEKRNFPLILESPSPNQTSLYFCASSRVGTNEKLFFGSGTQLSVL.

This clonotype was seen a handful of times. The chain's CDR3 is CSASTGTSGRWEQFF. DNA of the CDR3: TGCAGTGCTAGTACCGGGACTAGCGGGAGATGGGAGCAGTTCTTC. The genes are TRBV20-1 and TRBJ2-1, with 14 nucleotides matching TRBD2. Germline loops: CDR1 DFQATT, CDR2 SNEGSKA (reference sequence). The V and J ends lost 3 bases and 10 bases, in that order; junction bases with no gene match: 8. The CDR3 extends over 15 amino acids.

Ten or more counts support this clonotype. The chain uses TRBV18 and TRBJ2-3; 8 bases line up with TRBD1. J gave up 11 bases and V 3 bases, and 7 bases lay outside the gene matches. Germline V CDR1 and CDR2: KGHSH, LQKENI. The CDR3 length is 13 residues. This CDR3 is CASSPKDRVRQYF. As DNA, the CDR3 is TGTGCCAGCTCACCCAAGGACAGGGTACGGCAGTATTTT.

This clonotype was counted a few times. CDR3 residues: CASSREGRSDTQYF. CDR3 in DNA: TGTGCCAGCAGCCGGGAGGGCCGATCAGATACGCAGTATTTT. This chain uses TRBV7-3 with TRBJ2-3, with 8 nucleotides matching TRBD2. Germline V gene sequence: CDR1 SGHTA, CDR2 FQGTGA. Trimming at V came to 5 bases and at J to 4 bases, leaving 5 bases not matched to a gene. This CDR3 is 14 amino acids long.

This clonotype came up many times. The CDR3 sequence: CASSQDQSVPYGYTF. The CDR3, as DNA: TGCGCCAGCAGCCAAGATCAATCCGTGCCCTATGGCTACACCTTC. The chain has TRBV4-1 and TRBJ1-2; D ambiguous. The CDR3 loop spans 15 amino acids. Trimming took off 0 bases at V and 4 bases at J, with 12 bases between the two ends. From germline, CDR1 is MGHRA and CDR2 YSYEKL.

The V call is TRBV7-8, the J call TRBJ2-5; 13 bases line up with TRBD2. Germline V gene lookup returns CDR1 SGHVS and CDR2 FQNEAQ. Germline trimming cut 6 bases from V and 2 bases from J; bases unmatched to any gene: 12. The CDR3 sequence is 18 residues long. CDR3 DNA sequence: TGTGCCAGCAGTTCGGTCGGGACTAGCGGGATACGACAAGAGACCCAGTACTTC. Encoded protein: CASSSVGTSGIRQETQYF.

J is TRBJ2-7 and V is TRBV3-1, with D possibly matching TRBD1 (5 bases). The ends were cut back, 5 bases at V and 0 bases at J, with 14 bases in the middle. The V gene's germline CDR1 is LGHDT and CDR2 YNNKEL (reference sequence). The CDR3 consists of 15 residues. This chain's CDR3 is CASSKTAYSSYEQYF. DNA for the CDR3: TGTGCCAGCAGCAAGACAGCTTACAGCTCCTACGAGCAGTACTTC.

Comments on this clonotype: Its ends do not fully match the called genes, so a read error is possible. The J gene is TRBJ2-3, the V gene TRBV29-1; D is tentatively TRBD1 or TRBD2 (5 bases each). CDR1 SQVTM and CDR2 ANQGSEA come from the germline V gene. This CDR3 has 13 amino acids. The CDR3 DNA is TGCCGCGTCCGGGGCAGGAGCACAGATACGCAGTATTTT. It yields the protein CRVRGRSTDTQYF.